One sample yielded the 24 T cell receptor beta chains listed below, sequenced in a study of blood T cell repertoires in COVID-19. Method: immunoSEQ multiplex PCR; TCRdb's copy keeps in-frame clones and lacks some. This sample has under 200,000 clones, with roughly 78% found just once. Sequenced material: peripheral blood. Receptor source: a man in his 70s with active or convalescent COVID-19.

Here the CDR3 DNA reads TGTGCCAGCAGCATCTTCTCCCTGGCTCTACAGGGGACTAGCGGGACCTTCCCCGGGGAGCTGTTTTTT. Its translation: CASSIFSLALQGTSGTFPGELFF. The genes are TRBV21-1 and TRBJ2-2; no check of the table's D call, TRBD2, against the DNA was made. TRBV21-1 is shown as a pseudogene. The CDR3 has 23 amino acids.

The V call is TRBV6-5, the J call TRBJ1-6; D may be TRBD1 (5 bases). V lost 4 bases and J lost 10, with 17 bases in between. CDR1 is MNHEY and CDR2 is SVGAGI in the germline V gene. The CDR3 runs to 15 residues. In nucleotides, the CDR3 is TGTGCCAGCAGTTCCTCGGGGCCTCGGGGGTCACCCCTCCACTTT. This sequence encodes CASSSSGPRGSPLHF.

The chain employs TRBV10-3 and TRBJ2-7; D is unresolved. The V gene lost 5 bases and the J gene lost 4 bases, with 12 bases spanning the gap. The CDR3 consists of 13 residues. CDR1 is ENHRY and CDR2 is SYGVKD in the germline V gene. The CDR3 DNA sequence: TGTGCCATCAGTCCCGAGGAGAAGTACGAGCAGTACTTC. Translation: CAISPEEKYEQYF.

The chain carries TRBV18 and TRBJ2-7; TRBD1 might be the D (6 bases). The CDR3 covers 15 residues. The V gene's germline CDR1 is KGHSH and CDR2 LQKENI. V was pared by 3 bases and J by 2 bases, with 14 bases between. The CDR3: CASSPPGTPTYEQYF. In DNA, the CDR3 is TGTGCCAGCTCACCCCCGGGGACACCGACCTACGAGCAGTACTTC.

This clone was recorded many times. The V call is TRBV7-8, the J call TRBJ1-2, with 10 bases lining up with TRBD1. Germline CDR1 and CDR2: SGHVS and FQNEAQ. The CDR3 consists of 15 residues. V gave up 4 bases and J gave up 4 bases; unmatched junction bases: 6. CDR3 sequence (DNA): TGTGCCAGCAGCTCCTCGGGACAGGGGCTCTATGGCTACACCTTC. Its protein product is CASSSSGQGLYGYTF.

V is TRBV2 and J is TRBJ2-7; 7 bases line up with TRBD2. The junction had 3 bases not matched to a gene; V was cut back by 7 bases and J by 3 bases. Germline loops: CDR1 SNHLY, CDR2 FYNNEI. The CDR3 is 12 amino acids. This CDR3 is CASTGGSYEQYF. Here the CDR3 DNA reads TGTGCCAGCACGGGCGGGAGCTACGAGCAGTACTTC.

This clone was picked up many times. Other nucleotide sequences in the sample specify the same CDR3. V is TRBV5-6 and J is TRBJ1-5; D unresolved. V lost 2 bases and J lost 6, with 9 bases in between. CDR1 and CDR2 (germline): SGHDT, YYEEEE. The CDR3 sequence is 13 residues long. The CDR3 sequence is CASSLWRGQPQHF. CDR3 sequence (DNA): TGTGCCAGCAGCTTATGGCGGGGTCAGCCCCAGCATTTT.

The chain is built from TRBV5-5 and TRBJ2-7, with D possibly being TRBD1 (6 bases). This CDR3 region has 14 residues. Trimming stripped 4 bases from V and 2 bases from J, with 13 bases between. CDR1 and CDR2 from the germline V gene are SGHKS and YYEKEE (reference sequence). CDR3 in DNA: TGTGCCAGCAGCCAATTCGACAGGCCCTACGAGCAGTACTTC. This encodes CASSQFDRPYEQYF.

CDR3 DNA sequence: TGTGCCAGCAGCCTGGGACAACTACTCACAGATACGCAGTATTTT. Encoded protein: CASSLGQLLTDTQYF. The rearrangement links TRBV7-9 to TRBJ2-3, with D possibly TRBD1 on 6 matching bases. V lost 5 bases and J lost 2, with 14 bases in between. This CDR3 is 15 amino acids long. Germline lookup yields CDR1 SEHNR and CDR2 FQNEAQ (reference sequence). Based on the CDR3 plus reference TRBV7-9 and TRBJ2-3, the full variable domain is DTGVSQNPRHKITKRGQNVTFRCDPISEHNRLYWYRQTLGQGPEFLTYFQNEAQLEKSRLLSDRFSAERPKGSFSTLEIQRTEQGDSAMYLCASSLGQLLTDTQYFGPGTRLTVL.

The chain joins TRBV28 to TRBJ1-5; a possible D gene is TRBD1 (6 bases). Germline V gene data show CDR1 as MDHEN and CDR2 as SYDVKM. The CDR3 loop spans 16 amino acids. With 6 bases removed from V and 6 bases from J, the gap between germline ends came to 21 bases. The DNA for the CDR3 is TGTGCCAGCAGACCATTTCCACAGGGTTGGGGTCAGCCCCAGCATTTT. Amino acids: CASRPFPQGWGQPQHF. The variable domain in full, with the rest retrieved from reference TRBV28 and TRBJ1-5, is DVKVTQSSRYLVKRTGEKVFLECVQDMDHENMFWYRQDPGLGLRLIYFSYDVKMKEKGDIPEGYSVSREKKERFSLILESASTNQTSMYLCASRPFPQGWGQPQHFGDGTRLSIL.

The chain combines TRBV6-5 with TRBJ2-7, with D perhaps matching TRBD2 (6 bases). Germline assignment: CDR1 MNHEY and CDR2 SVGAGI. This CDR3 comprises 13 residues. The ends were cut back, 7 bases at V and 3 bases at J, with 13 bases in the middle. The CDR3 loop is CASKRDSFYEQYF. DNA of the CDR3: TGTGCCAGCAAGAGGGACTCATTCTACGAGCAGTACTTC.

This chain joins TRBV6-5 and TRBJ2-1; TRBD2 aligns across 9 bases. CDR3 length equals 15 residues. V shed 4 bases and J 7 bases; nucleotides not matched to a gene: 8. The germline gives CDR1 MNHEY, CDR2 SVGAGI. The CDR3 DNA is TGTGCCAGCAGTTTTCAAGCGGGAGGCAGGAATGAGCAGTTCTTC. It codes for CASSFQAGGRNEQFF.

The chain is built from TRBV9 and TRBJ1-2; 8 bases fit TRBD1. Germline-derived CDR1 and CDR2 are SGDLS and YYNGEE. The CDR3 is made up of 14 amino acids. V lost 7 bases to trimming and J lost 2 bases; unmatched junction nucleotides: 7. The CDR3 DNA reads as TGTGCCAGCGCCGGACAGGGAGGGAACTATGGCTACACCTTC. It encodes CASAGQGGNYGYTF.

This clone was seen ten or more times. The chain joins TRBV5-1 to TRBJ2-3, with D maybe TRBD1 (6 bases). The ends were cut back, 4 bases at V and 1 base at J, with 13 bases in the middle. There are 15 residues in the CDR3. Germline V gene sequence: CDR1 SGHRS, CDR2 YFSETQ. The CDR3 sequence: CASSHGGGGTDTQYF. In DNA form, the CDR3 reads TGCGCCAGCAGCCACGGTGGGGGCGGCACAGATACGCAGTATTTT.

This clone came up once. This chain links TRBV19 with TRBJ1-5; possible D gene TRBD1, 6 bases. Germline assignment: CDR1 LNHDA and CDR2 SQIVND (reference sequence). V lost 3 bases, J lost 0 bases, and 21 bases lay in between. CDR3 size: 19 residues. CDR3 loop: CASSMATGGRLYSNQPQHF. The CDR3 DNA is TGTGCCAGTAGTATGGCGACAGGTGGGCGGCTATATAGCAATCAGCCCCAGCATTTT.

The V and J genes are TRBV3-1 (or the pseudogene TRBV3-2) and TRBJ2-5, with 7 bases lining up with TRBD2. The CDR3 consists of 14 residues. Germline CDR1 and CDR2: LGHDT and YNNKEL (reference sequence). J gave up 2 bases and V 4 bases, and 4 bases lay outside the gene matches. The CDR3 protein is CASSPRAGQETQYF. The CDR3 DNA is TGTGCCAGCAGCCCCAGAGCGGGACAAGAGACCCAGTACTTC.

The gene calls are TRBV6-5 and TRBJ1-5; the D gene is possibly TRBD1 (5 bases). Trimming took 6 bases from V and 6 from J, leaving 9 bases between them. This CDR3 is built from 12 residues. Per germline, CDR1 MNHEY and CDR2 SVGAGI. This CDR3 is CASRRDLQPQHF. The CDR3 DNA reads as TGTGCCAGCAGGCGGGACCTTCAGCCCCAGCATTTT.

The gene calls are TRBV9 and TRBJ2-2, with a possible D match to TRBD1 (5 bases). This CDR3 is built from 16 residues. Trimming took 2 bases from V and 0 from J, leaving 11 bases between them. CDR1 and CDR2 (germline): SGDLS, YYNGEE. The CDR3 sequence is CASSVRESANTGELFF. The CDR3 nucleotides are TGTGCCAGCAGCGTCAGGGAAAGCGCGAACACCGGGGAGCTGTTTTTT. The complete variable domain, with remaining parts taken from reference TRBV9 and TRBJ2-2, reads DSGVTQTPKHLITATGQRVTLRCSPRSGDLSVYWYQQSLDQGLQFLIQYYNGEERAKGNILERFSAQQFPDLHSELNLSSLELGDSALYFCASSVRESANTGELFFGEGSRLTVL.

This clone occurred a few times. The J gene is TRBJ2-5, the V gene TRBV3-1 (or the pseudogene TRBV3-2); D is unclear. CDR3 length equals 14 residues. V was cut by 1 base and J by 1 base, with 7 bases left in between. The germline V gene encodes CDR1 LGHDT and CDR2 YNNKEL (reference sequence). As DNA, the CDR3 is TGTGCCAGCAGCCAAGCCCAGATCCAAGAGACCCAGTACTTC. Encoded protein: CASSQAQIQETQYF.

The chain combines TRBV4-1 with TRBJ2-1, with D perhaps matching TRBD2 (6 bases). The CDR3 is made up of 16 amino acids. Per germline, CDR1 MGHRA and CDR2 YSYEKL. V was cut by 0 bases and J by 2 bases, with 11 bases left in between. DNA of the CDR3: TGCGCCAGCAGCCAAGATCCCTCGGGGGCCTACAATGAGCAGTTCTTC. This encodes CASSQDPSGAYNEQFF.

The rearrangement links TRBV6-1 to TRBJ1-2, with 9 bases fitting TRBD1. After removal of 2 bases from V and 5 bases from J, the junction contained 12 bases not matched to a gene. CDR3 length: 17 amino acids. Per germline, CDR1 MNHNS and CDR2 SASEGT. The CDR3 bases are TGTGCCAGCAGTGAACGGAACCGGGGGACAGGGACATATGGCTACACCTTC. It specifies CASSERNRGTGTYGYTF.

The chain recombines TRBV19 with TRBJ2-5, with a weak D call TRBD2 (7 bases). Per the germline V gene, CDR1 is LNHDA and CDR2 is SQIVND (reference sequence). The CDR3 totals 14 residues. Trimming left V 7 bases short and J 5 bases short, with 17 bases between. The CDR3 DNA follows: TGTGCCAGTATGGGAAGGGGGGGCCTGGAGACCCAGTACTTC. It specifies CASMGRGGLETQYF.

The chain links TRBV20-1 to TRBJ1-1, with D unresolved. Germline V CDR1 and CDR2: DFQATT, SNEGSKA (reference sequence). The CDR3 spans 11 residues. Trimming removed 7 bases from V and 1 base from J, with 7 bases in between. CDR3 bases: TGCAGTGTTGTGGCGAACACTGAAGCTTTCTTT. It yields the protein CSVVANTEAFF.

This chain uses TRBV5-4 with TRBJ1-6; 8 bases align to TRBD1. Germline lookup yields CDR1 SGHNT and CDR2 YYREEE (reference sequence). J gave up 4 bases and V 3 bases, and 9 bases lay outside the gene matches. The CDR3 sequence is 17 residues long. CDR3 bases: TGTGCCAGCAGCTCGGGTGGACAGGGTCTTTATAATTCACCCCTCCACTTT. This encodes CASSSGGQGLYNSPLHF.